The rows below give T cell receptor beta chains drawn from one sample of a study of shared clonotypes between healthy human individuals. Produced via immunoSEQ multiplex PCR; TCRdb's table is partial and in-frame only. The sample consists of about 1,800,000 clones, roughly 95% of them appearing once. The specimen sequenced was naive CD8+ T cells sorted from blood. The receptor source for this set is a man aged 18 to 35 in good health. CDR3s include the opening cysteine and the closing phenylalanine or tryptophan. Fields, in order: clone size, V gene, D gene, J gene, CDR3 protein, CDR3 DNA. A D gene is named only where the DNA matches it firmly. Clone size, where shown, is once, few, many, or a class for clones that have expanded.

abundance: -; v_gene: TRBV19; d_gene: TRBD2; j_gene: TRBJ2-1; CDR3aa: CASSSLAGSYNEQFF; CDR3nt: TGTGCCAGTAGTTCATTAGCGGGGTCCTACAATGAGCAGTTCTTC
abundance: once; v_gene: TRBV7-8; d_gene: -; j_gene: TRBJ2-7; CDR3aa: CASSPDLAYEQYF; CDR3nt: TGTGCCAGCAGCCCTGACCTGGCCTACGAGCAGTACTTC
abundance: -; v_gene: TRBV2; d_gene: -; j_gene: TRBJ1-1; CDR3aa: CASSEVGFDTEAFF; CDR3nt: TGTGCCAGCAGTGAAGTCGGATTCGACACTGAAGCTTTCTTT
abundance: once; v_gene: TRBV29-1; d_gene: TRBD1; j_gene: TRBJ2-7; CDR3aa: CSVVGQGASYEQYF; CDR3nt: TGCAGCGTTGTAGGCCAGGGGGCTTCCTACGAGCAGTACTTC
abundance: -; v_gene: TRBV19; d_gene: -; j_gene: TRBJ1-5; CDR3aa: CASSLGQWYLSNQPQHF; CDR3nt: TGTGCCAGTAGCCTAGGACAGTGGTACCTTAGCAATCAGCCCCAGCATTTT
abundance: -; v_gene: TRBV2; d_gene: TRBD2; j_gene: TRBJ2-3; CDR3aa: CASSYPGTSGEGTDTQYF; CDR3nt: TGTGCCAGCAGTTACCCCGGGACTAGCGGGGAAGGCACAGATACGCAGTATTTT
abundance: -; v_gene: TRBV27; d_gene: TRBD1; j_gene: TRBJ2-1; CDR3aa: CASTAIGTENEQFF; CDR3nt: TGTGCCAGCACTGCTATCGGGACAGAGAATGAGCAGTTCTTC
abundance: -; v_gene: TRBV27; d_gene: TRBD1; j_gene: TRBJ1-1; CDR3aa: CASSFAQGDWNTEAFF; CDR3nt: TGTGCCAGCAGTTTCGCGCAGGGGGATTGGAACACTGAAGCTTTCTTT
abundance: -; v_gene: TRBV4-1; d_gene: -; j_gene: TRBJ1-3; CDR3aa: CASSPETASSGNTIYF; CDR3nt: TGCGCCAGCAGCCCCGAAACAGCGAGCTCTGGAAACACCATATATTTT
abundance: -; v_gene: TRBV27; d_gene: -; j_gene: TRBJ2-7; CDR3aa: CASRWNEGYEQYF; CDR3nt: TGTGCAAGCAGGTGGAACGAAGGCTACGAGCAGTACTTC
abundance: -; v_gene: TRBV2; d_gene: -; j_gene: TRBJ2-5; CDR3aa: CASSAGPLTGRAKTQYF; CDR3nt: TGTGCCAGCAGCGCAGGTCCCCTTACAGGGCGGGCGAAGACCCAGTACTTC
abundance: -; v_gene: TRBV6-6; d_gene: -; j_gene: TRBJ1-2; CDR3aa: CASSYSPGTNYGYTF; CDR3nt: TGTGCCAGCAGTTACTCCCCAGGGACTAACTATGGCTACACCTTC
abundance: -; v_gene: TRBV11-2; d_gene: -; j_gene: TRBJ2-2; CDR3aa: CASSFGQGWMVTNTGELFF; CDR3nt: TGTGCCAGCAGCTTCGGGCAAGGATGGATGGTAACGAACACCGGGGAGCTGTTTTTT
abundance: -; v_gene: TRBV19; d_gene: -; j_gene: TRBJ1-5; CDR3aa: CASSIDRQPQHF; CDR3nt: TGTGCCAGTAGTATTGATCGACAGCCCCAGCATTTT
abundance: -; v_gene: TRBV25-1; d_gene: TRBD2; j_gene: TRBJ2-2; CDR3aa: CASSRPRGGEGNTGELFF; CDR3nt: TGTGCCAGCAGTCGCCCGCGGGGGGGCGAAGGGAACACCGGGGAGCTGTTTTTT
abundance: -; v_gene: TRBV9; d_gene: TRBD1; j_gene: TRBJ1-1; CDR3aa: CASSLVGQGNTEAFF; CDR3nt: TGTGCCAGCAGCCTCGTAGGACAGGGGAACACTGAAGCTTTCTTT
abundance: -; v_gene: TRBV27; d_gene: -; j_gene: TRBJ1-1; CDR3aa: CASSLLRGDTEAFF; CDR3nt: TGTGCCAGCAGTTTACTGCGGGGGGACACTGAAGCTTTCTTT
abundance: -; v_gene: TRBV7-6; d_gene: -; j_gene: TRBJ2-1; CDR3aa: CASSLARWGEQFF; CDR3nt: TGTGCCAGCAGCTTAGCGCGGTGGGGTGAGCAGTTCTTC
abundance: -; v_gene: TRBV15; d_gene: -; j_gene: TRBJ2-3; CDR3aa: CATSRDWEGVHTDTQYF; CDR3nt: TGTGCCACCAGCAGAGATTGGGAGGGGGTTCACACAGATACGCAGTATTTT
abundance: -; v_gene: TRBV5-6; d_gene: TRBD2; j_gene: TRBJ2-1; CDR3aa: CASSLWRGLAGDNEQFF; CDR3nt: TGTGCCAGCAGCTTGTGGCGGGGACTAGCGGGAGACAATGAGCAGTTCTTC
abundance: -; v_gene: TRBV19; d_gene: -; j_gene: TRBJ2-3; CDR3aa: CASSLYIGGPDTQYF; CDR3nt: TGTGCCAGTAGTTTATACATTGGGGGGCCAGATACGCAGTATTTT
abundance: -; v_gene: TRBV4-3; d_gene: -; j_gene: TRBJ1-2; CDR3aa: CASSQVYQRDNYGYTF; CDR3nt: TGCGCCAGCAGCCAAGTCTATCAAAGGGATAACTATGGCTACACCTTC
abundance: -; v_gene: TRBV2; d_gene: -; j_gene: TRBJ1-1; CDR3aa: CASSAPWTATEAFF; CDR3nt: TGTGCCAGCAGTGCTCCCTGGACAGCTACTGAAGCTTTCTTT
abundance: -; v_gene: TRBV30; d_gene: -; j_gene: TRBJ1-2; CDR3aa: CAWSVGVASTF; CDR3nt: TGTGCCTGGAGTGTGGGTGTCGCCTCCACCTTC
abundance: -; v_gene: TRBV6-6; d_gene: -; j_gene: TRBJ1-2; CDR3aa: CASSYSEDTYGYTF; CDR3nt: TGTGCCAGCAGTTACTCGGAGGACACTTATGGCTACACCTTC
abundance: -; v_gene: TRBV5-1; d_gene: TRBD1; j_gene: TRBJ2-5; CDR3aa: CASSPGTGIEETQYF; CDR3nt: TGCGCCAGCAGCCCAGGGACAGGAATTGAAGAGACCCAGTACTTC
abundance: -; v_gene: TRBV27; d_gene: -; j_gene: TRBJ1-2; CDR3aa: CASTSGYGYTF; CDR3nt: TGTGCCAGCACATCGGGCTATGGCTACACCTTC
abundance: -; v_gene: TRBV7-6; d_gene: -; j_gene: TRBJ1-1; CDR3aa: CASRVGEGFEAFF; CDR3nt: TGTGCCAGCAGAGTGGGGGAAGGTTTTGAAGCTTTCTTT
abundance: -; v_gene: TRBV27; d_gene: -; j_gene: TRBJ2-1; CDR3aa: CASSVASYNEQFF; CDR3nt: TGTGCCAGCAGCGTGGCCTCCTACAATGAGCAGTTCTTC
abundance: -; v_gene: TRBV29-1; d_gene: TRBD2; j_gene: TRBJ2-7; CDR3aa: CSVEAGGELYEQYF; CDR3nt: TGCAGCGTTGAGGCGGGGGGCGAGTTATACGAGCAGTACTTC
abundance: once; v_gene: TRBV27; d_gene: TRBD1; j_gene: TRBJ2-7; CDR3aa: CASSPSQGALHYEQYF; CDR3nt: TGTGCCAGCAGTCCGTCACAGGGGGCGCTCCACTACGAGCAGTACTTC
abundance: few; v_gene: TRBV12-5; d_gene: -; j_gene: TRBJ2-7; CDR3aa: CASGLSSYEQYF; CDR3nt: TGTGCTAGTGGTTTGTCCTCCTACGAGCAGTACTTC
abundance: -; v_gene: TRBV6-4; d_gene: -; j_gene: TRBJ1-5; CDR3aa: CASSALGLQNSNQPQHF; CDR3nt: TGTGCCAGCAGTGCCCTCGGTCTACAGAATAGCAATCAGCCCCAGCATTTT
abundance: once; v_gene: TRBV11-2; d_gene: -; j_gene: TRBJ2-2; CDR3aa: CASSWRTLGGGELFF; CDR3nt: TGTGCCAGCAGCTGGCGGACACTAGGAGGCGGGGAGCTGTTTTTT
abundance: -; v_gene: TRBV4-1; d_gene: -; j_gene: TRBJ1-2; CDR3aa: CASSPQNSYGYTF; CDR3nt: TGCGCCAGCAGCCCCCAAAACAGCTATGGCTACACCTTC
abundance: -; v_gene: TRBV9; d_gene: TRBD2; j_gene: TRBJ2-5; CDR3aa: CASSEGLAGGRETQYF; CDR3nt: TGTGCCAGCAGTGAGGGACTAGCGGGAGGGAGGGAGACCCAGTACTTC
abundance: -; v_gene: TRBV19; d_gene: -; j_gene: TRBJ2-1; CDR3aa: CASSSSSAYNEQFF; CDR3nt: TGTGCCAGTAGTTCTTCCAGTGCCTACAATGAGCAGTTCTTC
abundance: -; v_gene: TRBV10-1; d_gene: TRBD2; j_gene: TRBJ2-3; CDR3aa: CASGDQAGGRGTDTQYF; CDR3nt: TGCGCCAGCGGGGACCAAGCGGGGGGAAGGGGCACAGATACGCAGTATTTT
abundance: -; v_gene: TRBV15; d_gene: TRBD2; j_gene: TRBJ2-1; CDR3aa: CATSRVGLAGVGEQFF; CDR3nt: TGTGCCACCAGCAGAGTAGGCCTAGCGGGAGTAGGGGAGCAGTTCTTC
abundance: -; v_gene: TRBV28; d_gene: -; j_gene: TRBJ2-7; CDR3aa: CASSLGGPRNEQYF; CDR3nt: TGTGCCAGCAGTTTAGGTGGACCTCGGAACGAGCAGTACTTC
abundance: -; v_gene: TRBV2; d_gene: -; j_gene: TRBJ1-1; CDR3aa: CASSPKIAGNTEAFF; CDR3nt: TGTGCCAGCAGTCCAAAGATCGCAGGAAACACTGAAGCTTTCTTT
abundance: -; v_gene: TRBV7-2; d_gene: TRBD2; j_gene: TRBJ2-1; CDR3aa: CASSLDLRGSYNEQFF; CDR3nt: TGTGCCAGCAGCTTAGACTTGCGGGGGTCCTACAATGAGCAGTTCTTC